The TCR beta chain described here comes from a study of T cell changes during pregnancy in multiple sclerosis. V was trimmed by 0 bases and J by 1 base, leaving 13 bases between them. In germline, CDR1 is SGDLS, CDR2 YYNGEE. The CDR3 runs 16 residues. The protocol was immunoSEQ multiplex PCR, while the TCRdb copy is restricted to in-frame clones and leaves out a portion. The sample consists of 50,000 or so clones, 92% of them appearing once. The chain employs TRBV9 and TRBJ1-1; tentative D call: TRBD1 (6 bases). The sequencing here drew on CD4+ T cells from peripheral blood mononuclear cells, taken in the third trimester of pregnancy. The sequence derives from a female donor with multiple sclerosis, enrolled in a pregnancy study. The CDR3 DNA follows: TGTGCCAGCAGCGTAGGAGGGGGGGGGCCGAACACTGAAGCTTTCTTT. Translation gives CASSVGGGGPNTEAFF.